The 13 T cell receptor beta chains presented below share a single source sample, sequenced in a study of OX40 agonist ivuxolimab in advanced cancers. Repertoires were generated with immunoSEQ multiplex PCR, while TCRdb's copy carries only in-frame clones and drops some. The sample has about 79,000 clones, approximately 94% seen once. This material consisted of CD4+ or CD8+ T cells sorted from blood, taken in a trial of the OX40 agonist ivuxolimab. These receptors all come from an adult with an advanced solid tumor such as melanoma, head and neck, liver or kidney cancer.

V is TRBV14 and J is TRBJ2-7; 7 bases are a match to TRBD1. Germline V gene lookup returns CDR1 SGHDN and CDR2 FVKESK. CDR3 length equals 13 residues. V was clipped by 6 bases and J by 2 bases; unmatched bases: 4. CDR3 residues: CASSLGGPYEQYF. CDR3 nucleotide sequence: TGTGCCAGCAGTTTAGGGGGCCCCTACGAGCAGTACTTC.

The chain couples TRBV7-6 to TRBJ2-2; a possible D gene is TRBD1 (5 bases). Trimming removed 1 base from V and 3 bases from J, with 9 bases in between. Germline assignment: CDR1 SGHVS and CDR2 FNYEAQ. This CDR3 has 15 residues. The CDR3 region is CASSLEGVHTGELFF. CDR3 bases: TGTGCCAGCAGCTTAGAAGGGGTACACACCGGGGAGCTGTTTTTT.

The rearrangement joins TRBV5-1 to TRBJ2-7; 8 bases align to TRBD1. The germline V gene has CDR1 SGHRS and CDR2 YFSETQ. The CDR3 covers 17 residues. Losses at the gene ends were 0 bases for V and 4 bases for J; bases not matched to a gene: 12. The CDR3 nucleotides read TGCGCCAGCAGCTTGGACACCAACAGGGGGAACTTTTACGAGCAGTACTTC. It codes for CASSLDTNRGNFYEQYF.

The CDR3 here is CASSPPGSGTHTDTQYF. The CDR3 DNA is TGTGCCAGCTCACCACCGGGTAGCGGGACCCACACAGATACGCAGTATTTT. V usage is TRBV18 and J usage is TRBJ2-3, with TRBD2 matching 8 bases. From germline, CDR1 is KGHSH and CDR2 LQKENI. With V trimmed by 0 bases and J by 2 bases, 7 bases remained unmatched. This CDR3 contains 17 residues.

The chain uses TRBV7-9 and TRBJ2-1; TRBD2 matches 14 bases. This CDR3 comprises 17 residues. Germline trimming cut 8 bases from V and 9 bases from J; bases unmatched to any gene: 15. The germline V gene has CDR1 SEHNR and CDR2 FQNEAQ (reference sequence). For the CDR3, the DNA is TGTGCCAGCGGGGATCTTGTGACTAGCGGGGGGGCCAGTGAGCAGTTCTTC. This translates into CASGDLVTSGGASEQFF. The complete variable domain, with remaining parts taken from reference TRBV7-9 and TRBJ2-1, reads DTGVSQNPRHKITKRGQNVTFRCDPISEHNRLYWYRQTLGQGPEFLTYFQNEAQLEKSRLLSDRFSAERPKGSFSTLEIQRTEQGDSAMYLCASGDLVTSGGASEQFFGPGTRLTVL.

This rearrangement joins TRBV27 to TRBJ1-1, with a tentative D call TRBD1 (6 bases). The CDR3 spans 14 residues. Trimming stripped 5 bases from V and 1 base from J, with 11 bases between. In germline, CDR1 is MNHEY, CDR2 SMNVEV (reference sequence). CDR3 loop: CASSTRGANTEAFF. The CDR3 DNA reads as TGTGCCAGCAGTACCAGGGGCGCGAACACTGAAGCTTTCTTT.

V is TRBV27 and J is TRBJ2-3; D might be TRBD1 (6 bases). Trimming stripped 5 bases from V and 2 bases from J, with 8 bases between. Germline loops: CDR1 MNHEY, CDR2 SMNVEV (reference sequence). This CDR3 has 13 amino acids. The CDR3 DNA reads TGTGCCAGCAGTCGGACAGCCACAGATACGCAGTATTTT. Its protein product is CASSRTATDTQYF.

V and J are TRBV10-1 and TRBJ2-7; D perhaps matches TRBD1 (6 bases). The V and J ends lost 6 bases and 3 bases respectively, with 15 bases between them. The length of the CDR3 is 14 residues. Germline assignment: CDR1 WNHNN and CDR2 SYGVQD (reference sequence). The DNA for the CDR3 is TGCGCCAGCAGCCCCGGACAGACCCTCTACGAGCAGTACTTC. It specifies CASSPGQTLYEQYF.

J is TRBJ2-7 and V is TRBV29-1; weak D call: TRBD1 (5 bases). V shed 6 bases and J shed 2 bases, with 14 bases lying between them. The CDR3 extends over 13 amino acids. Germline lookup yields CDR1 SQVTM and CDR2 ANQGSEA. CDR3 in DNA: TGCAGCGTCTGCCCGGCAGGGCCCTACGAGCAGTACTTC. It encodes CSVCPAGPYEQYF.

V gene TRBV14 combines with J gene TRBJ2-3; unclear D gene. Trimming shortened V by 1 base and J by 3 bases, and 2 bases separated the two germline ends. The CDR3 spans 12 residues. Germline V gene data show CDR1 as SGHDN and CDR2 as FVKESK. CDR3 sequence (DNA): TGTGCCAGCAGCCAAGTGACAGATACGCAGTATTTT. Residues: CASSQVTDTQYF.

This chain's CDR3 is CASSFLQGPTNTEAFF. The CDR3 nucleotides are TGTGCCAGCAGTTTCCTCCAGGGCCCTACAAACACTGAAGCTTTCTTT. The rearrangement joins TRBV27 to TRBJ1-1; a possible D gene is TRBD1 (5 bases). Per germline, CDR1 MNHEY and CDR2 SMNVEV (reference sequence). This CDR3 has 16 amino acids. With 3 bases removed from V and 2 bases from J, the gap between germline ends came to 16 bases.

The genes are TRBV12-5 and TRBJ2-1, with D possibly TRBD1 on 5 matching bases. The CDR3 runs to 13 residues. CDR1 LGHNT and CDR2 FRNRAP come from the germline V gene. The V and J ends lost 5 bases and 3 bases respectively, with 8 bases between them. CDR3 region: CASGTDNYNEQFF. The CDR3 DNA reads TGTGCTAGTGGTACGGACAACTACAATGAGCAGTTCTTC. The whole variable domain, remainder taken from reference TRBV12-5 and TRBJ2-1, is DARVTQTPRHKVTEMGQEVTMRCQPILGHNTVFWYRQTMMQGLELLAYFRNRAPLDDSGMPKDRFSAEMPDATLATLKIQPSEPRDSAVYFCASGTDNYNEQFFGPGTRLTVL.

V usage is TRBV7-8 and J usage is TRBJ2-5, with D possibly TRBD2 on 5 matching bases. Germline loops: CDR1 SGHVS, CDR2 FQNEAQ. The CDR3 contains 14 residues. Deletions cut 0 bases from V and 3 bases from J, with 8 bases between. Here the CDR3 DNA reads TGTGCCAGCAGCTTAGCGTTCGGGGAAGAGACCCAGTACTTC. It translates to CASSLAFGEETQYF.